One TCR beta chain is described in this entry. Its antigen is not identified. The data were produced by immunoSEQ multiplex PCR, yet TCRdb's version contains in-frame clones alone and is incomplete. The sample lists about 36,000 clones, roughly 85% occurring once. The entry originates in a study of T cells in localized non-small cell lung cancer. Trimming removed 4 bases at V and 9 bases at J, with 26 bases between. The CDR3 has 17 residues. Per germline, CDR1 SGHRS and CDR2 YFSETQ. Overall study results and limits: Longer overall survival accompanied higher blood T cell density. Maximal T cell clonality occurred in uninvolved adjacent lung, with tumor ranking below it. Owing to sequencing of a solitary tumor region, heterogeneity cannot be discounted.

The source is a woman aged 40-69 years with stage I lung adenocarcinoma. The source was peripheral blood, collected before any cancer treatment. J is TRBJ2-1 and V is TRBV5-1, with D tentatively TRBD1 or TRBD2 (5 bases each). The DNA for the CDR3 is TGCGCCAGCAGCGCGGGCGGAGACAGATGGCTTCCTAGTGAGCAGTTCTTC. It translates to CASSAGGDRWLPSEQFF.